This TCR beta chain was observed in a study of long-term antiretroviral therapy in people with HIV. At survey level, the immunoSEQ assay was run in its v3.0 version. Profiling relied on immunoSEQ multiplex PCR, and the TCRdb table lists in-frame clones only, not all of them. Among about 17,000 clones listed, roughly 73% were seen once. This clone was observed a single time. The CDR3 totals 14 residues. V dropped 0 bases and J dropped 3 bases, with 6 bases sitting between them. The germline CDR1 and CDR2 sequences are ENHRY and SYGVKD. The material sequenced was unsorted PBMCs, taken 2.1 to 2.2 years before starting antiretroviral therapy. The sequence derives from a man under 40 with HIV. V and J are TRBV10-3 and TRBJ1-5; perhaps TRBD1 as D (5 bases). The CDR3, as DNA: TGTGCCATCAGTGAGTCAGGGGACAATCAGCCCCAGCATTTT. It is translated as CAISESGDNQPQHF.